This record concerns one T cell receptor beta chain sequence. Its antigen is as yet unknown. This sample was taken from a study of regulatory T cells in long-lasting Graves disease. The wider study: For under 3 months, newly diagnosed Graves' patients had been taking antithyroid drugs.

The study's findings and limits: Repertoires from persistent disease leaned toward TRBV28, TRBJ1-2 and TRBJ2-5.

The time point denotes: newly diagnosed GD, antithyroid drugs for less than 3 months. PBMCs provided the RNA from which the TCR library was made. Roughly 10 milliliters of peripheral blood were drawn into EDTA tubes. CDR3 regions were amplified by Arm-PCR using iRepertoire HTBI primers to build TCR beta libraries. TCRdb re-analysed the multiplex PCR reads in MiXCR, keeping a single row per CDR3 protein. The data show approximately 440,000 distinct CDR3 sequences, with about 16% seen just once and less than 15% held by the top ten. The CDR3 has 13 residues. The V end was cut by 3 bases, the J end by 5 bases, with 8 bases between. Germline CDR1 and CDR2: MDHEN and SYDVKM. The data also belong to a second study, concerning T cells in Graves' hyperthyroidism and ophthalmopathy. As that study records: The study used the HTBI primer set for a first-round RT-PCR of the TCR CDR3.

This material consisted of peripheral blood mononuclear cells (PBMCs), taken at new diagnosis, from a patient treated with antithyroid drugs. The TCR sequence derives from a man between 40 and 49 years old with Graves disease. This chain uses TRBV28 with TRBJ2-1; D is perhaps TRBD2 (5 bases). The CDR3 loop reads CASSFFGDNEQFF. The DNA for the CDR3 is TGTGCCAGCAGTTTTTTCGGGGACAATGAGCAGTTCTTC.